Included here is one TCR beta chain sequence, with context. As yet, its antigen is unknown. The record originates from a study of CD8 T cells in Susac syndrome. The germline CDR1 and CDR2 sequences are LGHNA and YSLEER. The V gene lost 0 bases and the J gene lost 0 bases, with 6 bases spanning the gap. The CDR3 is 15 amino acids. Negative isolation was applied to CD8+ and CD4+ T cells, and FACS enrichment was applied to TEMRA cells. General study points: Clonal expansion did not appear in Susac syndrome CD4+ T cell repertoires.

Random hexamers were used to reverse transcribe the RNA input (0.5 to 1 ug). In TCRdb, the immunoSEQ multiplex PCR reads were re-called with MiXCR into one record per CDR3 protein. The data contain under 200,000 distinct CDR3 sequences, more than 95% of them singletons. Material for sequencing was CD4+ T cells from PBMCs. The receptor was derived from a human donor with Susac syndrome. The V and J genes are TRBV4-3 and TRBJ2-1, with D perhaps TRBD2 (5 bases). CDR3 protein: CASSQDRGSYNEQFF. DNA of the CDR3: TGCGCCAGCAGCCAAGACCGGGGCTCCTACAATGAGCAGTTCTTC.